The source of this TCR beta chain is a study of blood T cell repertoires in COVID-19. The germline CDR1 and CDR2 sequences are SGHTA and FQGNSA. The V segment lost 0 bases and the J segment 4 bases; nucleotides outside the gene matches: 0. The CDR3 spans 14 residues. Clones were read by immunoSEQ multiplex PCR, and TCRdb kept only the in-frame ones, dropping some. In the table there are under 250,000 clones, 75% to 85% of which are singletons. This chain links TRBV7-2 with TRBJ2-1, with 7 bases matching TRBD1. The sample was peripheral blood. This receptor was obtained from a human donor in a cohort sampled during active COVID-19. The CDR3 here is CASSLAGQYNEQFF. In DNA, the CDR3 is TGTGCCAGCAGCTTAGCGGGACAGTACAATGAGCAGTTCTTC.